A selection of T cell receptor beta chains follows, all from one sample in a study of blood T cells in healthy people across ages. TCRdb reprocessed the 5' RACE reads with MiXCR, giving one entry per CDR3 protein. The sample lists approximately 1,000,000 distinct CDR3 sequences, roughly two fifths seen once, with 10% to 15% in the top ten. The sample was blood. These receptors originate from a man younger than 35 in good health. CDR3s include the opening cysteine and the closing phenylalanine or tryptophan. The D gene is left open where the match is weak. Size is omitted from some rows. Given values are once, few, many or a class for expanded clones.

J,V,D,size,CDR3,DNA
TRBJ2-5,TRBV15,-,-,CATSTLDRFQETQYF,TGTGCCACCAGCACCCTGGACAGATTCCAAGAGACCCAGTACTTC
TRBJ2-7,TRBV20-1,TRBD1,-,CSARRTGTTYEQYF,TGCAGTGCTAGAAGGACAGGGACAACCTACGAGCAGTACTTC
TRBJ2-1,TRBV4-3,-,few,CASSQESAGRGTYNEQFF,TGCGCCAGCAGCCAAGAATCGGCTGGCAGGGGAACCTACAATGAGCAGTTCTTC
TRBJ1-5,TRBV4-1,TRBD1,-,CASSPDEGASQPQHF,TGCGCCAGCAGCCCAGATGAGGGGGCTTCTCAGCCCCAGCATTTT
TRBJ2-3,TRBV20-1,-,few,CSAPDPGTRGDTQYF,TGCAGTGCTCCGGATCCCGGGACCCGGGGAGATACGCAGTATTTT
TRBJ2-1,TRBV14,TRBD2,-,CASSRTSGDEQFF,TGTGCCAGCAGCCGGACTAGCGGGGATGAGCAGTTCTTC
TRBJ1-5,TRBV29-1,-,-,CSVASGNQPQHF,TGCAGCGTTGCTTCAGGCAATCAGCCCCAGCATTTT
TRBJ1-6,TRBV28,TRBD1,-,CASNGGTGNSPLHF,TGTGCCAGCAATGGCGGGACAGGGAATTCACCCCTCCACTTT
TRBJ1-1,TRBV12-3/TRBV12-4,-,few,CASSLSRYMNTEAFF,TGTGCCAGCAGTTTATCTCGGTACATGAACACTGAAGCTTTCTTT
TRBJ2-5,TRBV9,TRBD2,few,CASSVGGLAGVGEQYF,TGTGCCAGCAGCGTAGGTGGACTAGCGGGGGTAGGAGAGCAGTACTTC
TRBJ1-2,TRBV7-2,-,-,CASSTYGQRANYGYTF,TGTGCCAGCAGCACCTACGGACAGAGAGCTAACTATGGCTACACCTTC
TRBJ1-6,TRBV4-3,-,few,CASSLPGRGSPLHF,TGCGCCAGCAGTCTTCCGGGAAGAGGGTCACCCCTCCACTTT
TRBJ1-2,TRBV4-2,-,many,CASSPNRDSMGGYTF,TGTGCCAGCAGCCCTAATAGGGACTCTATGGGTGGCTACACCTTC
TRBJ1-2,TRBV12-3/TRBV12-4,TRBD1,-,CASSRGQELSISGYTF,TGTGCCAGCAGTCGGGGACAGGAGCTATCTATATCTGGCTACACCTTC
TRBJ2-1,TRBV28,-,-,CASSRPPYGSHNEWFF,TGTGCCAGCAGTCGACCCCCCTACGGGAGCCACAATGAGTGGTTCTTC
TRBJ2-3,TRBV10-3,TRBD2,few,CAIRPDSGGDSTDTQYF,TGTGCCATCAGGCCGGATAGCGGGGGCGATAGCACAGATACGCAGTATTTT
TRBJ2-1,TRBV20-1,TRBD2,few,CSVAGVSYNEQFF,TGCAGTGTCGCGGGGGTCTCCTACAATGAGCAGTTCTTC
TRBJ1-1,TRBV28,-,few,CASSSMLGAFF,TGTGCCAGCAGCTCCATGCTAGGAGCTTTCTTT
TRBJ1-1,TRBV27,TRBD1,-,CASSAQDREMNTEAFF,TGTGCCAGCAGTGCGCAGGACAGGGAGATGAACACTGAAGCTTTCTTT
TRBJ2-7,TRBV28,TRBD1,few,CASSVTGGGYEQYF,TGTGCCAGCAGTGTGACAGGGGGTGGCTACGAGCAGTACTTC
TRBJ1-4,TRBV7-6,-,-,CASSPSGGNEKLFF,TGTGCCAGCAGCCCCTCCGGGGGCAATGAAAAACTGTTTTTT
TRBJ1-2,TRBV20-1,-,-,CSARDLRANYGYTF,TGCAGTGCTAGAGATTTAAGGGCCAACTATGGCTACACCTTC
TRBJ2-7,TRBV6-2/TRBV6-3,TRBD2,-,CASSYGEGIYEQYF,TGTGCCAGCAGTTACGGGGAGGGGATCTACGAGCAGTACTTC
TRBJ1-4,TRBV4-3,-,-,CASSQVAKGEKLFF,TGCGCCAGCAGCCAAGTTGCGAAGGGTGAAAAACTGTTTTTT
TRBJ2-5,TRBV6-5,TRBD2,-,CASSYSGAGYQETQYF,TGTGCCAGCAGTTACTCAGGAGCGGGGTACCAAGAGACCCAGTACTTC
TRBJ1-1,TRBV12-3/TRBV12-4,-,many,CASSPSGYTEAFF,TGTGCCAGCAGTCCCTCGGGTTACACTGAAGCTTTCTTT
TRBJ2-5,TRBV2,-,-,CASSEVKDRLLDEQYF,TGTGCCAGCAGTGAAGTTAAGGACCGACTGTTGGATGAGCAGTACTTC
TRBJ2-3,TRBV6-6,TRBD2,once,CASSSSSGGLTDTQYF,TGTGCCAGCAGTTCGTCTAGCGGGGGGCTAACAGATACGCAGTATTTT
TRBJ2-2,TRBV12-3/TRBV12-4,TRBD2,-,CASSSKKRGNTGELFF,TGTGCCAGCAGTAGCAAAAAGCGGGGTAACACCGGGGAGCTGTTTTTT
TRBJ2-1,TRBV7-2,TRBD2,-,CAGSSHHWTSGSSYNEQFF,TGTGCCGGCAGCTCCCACCACTGGACTAGCGGGAGCTCCTACAATGAGCAGTTCTTC
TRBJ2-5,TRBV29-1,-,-,CSVGLPGYEQYF,TGCAGCGTTGGCCTACCAGGCTATGAGCAGTACTTC
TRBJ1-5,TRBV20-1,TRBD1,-,CSAREDGTGIQPQHF,TGCAGTGCTAGAGAGGACGGGACAGGGATTCAGCCCCAGCATTTT
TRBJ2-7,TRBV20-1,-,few,CSARVPRLEEKSYEQYF,TGCAGTGCTAGAGTCCCCCGCCTGGAAGAGAAAAGCTACGAGCAGTACTTC
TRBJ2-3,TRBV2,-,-,CASSPTGIEDTQYF,TGTGCCAGCAGCCCCACAGGGATAGAAGATACGCAGTATTTT
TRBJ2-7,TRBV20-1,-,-,CRPRGGYEQYF,TGCAGACCCAGAGGAGGGTACGAGCAGTACTTC
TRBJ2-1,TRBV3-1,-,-,CASSQENSYNEQFF,TGTGCCAGCAGCCAAGAAAACAGTTACAATGAGCAGTTCTTC
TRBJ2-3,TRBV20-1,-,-,CSANQGGDTQYF,TGCAGTGCTAACCAAGGGGGAGATACGCAGTATTTT
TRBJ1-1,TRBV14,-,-,CASSQDFARGHTEAFF,TGTGCCAGCAGCCAAGACTTTGCCAGGGGTCACACTGAAGCTTTCTTT
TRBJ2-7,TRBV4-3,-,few,CASSQDTGQIYEQYF,TGCGCCAGCAGCCAAGATACGGGCCAGATCTACGAGCAGTACTTC
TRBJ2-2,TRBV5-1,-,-,CASSRTPSTGELFF,TGCGCCAGCAGCCGGACACCTTCTACCGGGGAGCTGTTTTTT
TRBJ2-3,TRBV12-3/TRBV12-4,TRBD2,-,CASSLTSGETDTPYF,TGTGCCAGCAGCTTGACTAGCGGGGAAACAGATACGCCGTATTTT
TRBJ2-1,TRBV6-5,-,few,CASRDGPLNNEQFF,TGTGCCAGCAGAGACGGGCCACTTAACAATGAGCAGTTCTTC
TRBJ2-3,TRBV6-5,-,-,CASSTPVTDTQYF,TGTGCCAGCAGTACTCCCGTCACAGATACGCAGTATTTT
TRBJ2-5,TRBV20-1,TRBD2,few,CSARDGASGGAYQETQYF,TGCAGTGCTAGAGATGGGGCTAGCGGGGGTGCCTACCAAGAGACCCAGTACTTC